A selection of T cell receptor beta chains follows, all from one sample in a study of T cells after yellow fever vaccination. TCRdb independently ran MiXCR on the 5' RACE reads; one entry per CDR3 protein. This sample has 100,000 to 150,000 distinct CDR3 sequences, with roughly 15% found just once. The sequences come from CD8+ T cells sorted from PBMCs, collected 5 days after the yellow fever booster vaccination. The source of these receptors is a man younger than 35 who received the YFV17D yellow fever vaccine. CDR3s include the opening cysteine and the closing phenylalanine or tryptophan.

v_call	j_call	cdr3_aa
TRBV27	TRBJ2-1	CASSFGAGVNEQFF
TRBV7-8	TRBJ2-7	CASSLGQGISYEQYF
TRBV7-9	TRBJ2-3	CASSSIAAGGFPDTQYF
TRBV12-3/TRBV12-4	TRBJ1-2	CASSPEGYGYTF
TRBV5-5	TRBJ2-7	CASSPSRGTPYEQYF
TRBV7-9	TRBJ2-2	CASSRGLPRRELFF
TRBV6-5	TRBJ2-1	CASSPAAGATDEQFF
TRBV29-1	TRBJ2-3	CSVEDAASTDTQYF
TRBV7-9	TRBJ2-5	CASSVGPPQYF
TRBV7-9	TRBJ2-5	CASSSSGVQETQYF
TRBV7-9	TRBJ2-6	CASSLSFGGSGANVLTF
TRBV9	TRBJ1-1	CASSVGAGRTEAFF
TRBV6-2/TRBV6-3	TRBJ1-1	CASSYSEAEAFF
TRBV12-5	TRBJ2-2	CASGLFYRGFTGELFF
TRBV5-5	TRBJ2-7	CASSFWLGRTYEQYF
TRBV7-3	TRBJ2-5	CASSLAHQGWGETQYF
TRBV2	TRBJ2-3	CASDLAGVIDTQYF
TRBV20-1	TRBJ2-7	CSARLTGGYEQYF
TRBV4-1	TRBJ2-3	CASSHRQGGQDTQYF
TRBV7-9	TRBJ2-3	CASLQGPTDTQYF
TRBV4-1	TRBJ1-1	CASSQGTQVSTEAFF
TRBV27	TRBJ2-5	CASTGLSGGETQYF
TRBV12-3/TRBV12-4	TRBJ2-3	CASTWGLARDTQYF
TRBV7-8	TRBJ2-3	CASSFTGTGAADTQYF
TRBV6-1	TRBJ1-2	CASNPWANYGYTF
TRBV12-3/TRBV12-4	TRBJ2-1	CASSEGGNEQFF
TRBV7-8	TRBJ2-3	CASSFSFFGGGADTQYF
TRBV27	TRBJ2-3	CASSLLGGEADTQYF
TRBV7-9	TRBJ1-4	CASSLKGAGVEKLFF
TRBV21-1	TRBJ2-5	CASRLLAEQETQYF
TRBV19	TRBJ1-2	CASSIPSESFYGYTF
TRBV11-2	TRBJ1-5	CASSGQGINQPQHF
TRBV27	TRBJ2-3	CASSLTVKSTDTQYF
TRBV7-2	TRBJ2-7	CASSFGLAASYEQYF
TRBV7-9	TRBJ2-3	CASSPWGSEVTDTQYF
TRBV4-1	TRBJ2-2	CASSQGGGQGALPGELFF
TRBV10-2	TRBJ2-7	CASSLTYEQYF
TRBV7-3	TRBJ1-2	CASSSGQADGYTF
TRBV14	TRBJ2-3	CASSHGGGADTQYF
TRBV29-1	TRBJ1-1	CSVVTGAAFF
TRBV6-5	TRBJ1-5	CASSYRDNQPQHF
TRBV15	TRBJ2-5	CATSRDRGSGGKETQYF
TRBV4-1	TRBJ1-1	CASSQTRLENTEAFF
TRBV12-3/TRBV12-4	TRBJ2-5	CASSLAGVGETQYF